This TCR beta chain was identified in a study of cytomegalovirus exposure and HLA in healthy donors. Study outcomes and limitations: In a later analysis, productive TCRs from donors in an Asian-associated ancestry cluster reportedly carried fewer N-insertions than the cohort mean. Prior analysis indicated that the majority of TCR beta V segments exhibited productivity approximately 90% or approximately 30% of the time. The study dropped some indistinguishable V segments, TRBV6-2 and TRBV6-3 among them.

Healthy bone marrow donors made up the cohort. In the PCR, 60 Vbeta and 13 Jbeta primers were used. Clones were sequenced by immunoSEQ multiplex PCR, and TCRdb holds only the in-frame ones, with some missing. The table shows approximately 110,000 clones, with around 77% occurring only once. As concerns this clone: Antigen: not known.

Trimming pared 3 bases from V and 3 bases from J, leaving 7 bases between. Germline V gene data show CDR1 as SGHAT and CDR2 as FQNNGV. CDR3 length equals 13 residues. The sample taken for sequencing was PBMCs. The sequence was collected from a woman aged 40 to 55 in good health and CMV-seropositive. This rearrangement joins TRBV11-2 to TRBJ2-3, with D unresolved. The CDR3 DNA reads as TGTGCCAGCAGCTTCGCTAGGACAGATACGCAGTATTTT. It codes for CASSFARTDTQYF. Full variable domain (remainder filled in from reference TRBV11-2 and TRBJ2-3): EAGVAQSPRYKIIEKRQSVAFWCNPISGHATLYWYQQILGQGPKLLIQFQNNGVVDDSQLPKDRFSAERLKGVDSTLKIQPAKLEDSAVYLCASSFARTDTQYFGPGTRLTVL.